This T cell receptor beta chain was observed in a study of T cell repertoires in cytomegalovirus infection. As for the study in general: Public signatures in TCR beta pointed to CMV infection and matching HLA type. Study results and caveats: HLA-C-restricted CMV-specific TCR beta clonotypes prevailed in the ex vivo response. Accumulated public TCR beta family frequency recognized individuals carrying CMV together with the relevant HLA.

Losses at the gene ends were 8 bases for V and 4 bases for J; bases not matched to a gene: 5. The CDR3 contains 12 residues. Germline CDR1 reads SEHNR; CDR2 reads FQNEAQ (reference sequence). This clonotype occurred a few times. As yet, its antigen is unknown. One entry per CDR3 protein, called by TCRdb with MiXCR from the reads. Among approximately 200,000 distinct CDR3 sequences, over 20% were seen once, and the ten largest hold about 18%. Sequencing input: CD8+ T cells from PBMCs. The J gene is TRBJ2-7, the V gene TRBV7-9, with 7 bases lining up with TRBD2. The TCR comes from a human donor in good health (CMV status not recorded). Some clones in this sample may be carry-over from other donors' samples. CDR3 region: CASARGGYEQYF. The DNA of the CDR3 is TGTGCCAGCGCTCGGGGAGGGTACGAGCAGTACTTC.